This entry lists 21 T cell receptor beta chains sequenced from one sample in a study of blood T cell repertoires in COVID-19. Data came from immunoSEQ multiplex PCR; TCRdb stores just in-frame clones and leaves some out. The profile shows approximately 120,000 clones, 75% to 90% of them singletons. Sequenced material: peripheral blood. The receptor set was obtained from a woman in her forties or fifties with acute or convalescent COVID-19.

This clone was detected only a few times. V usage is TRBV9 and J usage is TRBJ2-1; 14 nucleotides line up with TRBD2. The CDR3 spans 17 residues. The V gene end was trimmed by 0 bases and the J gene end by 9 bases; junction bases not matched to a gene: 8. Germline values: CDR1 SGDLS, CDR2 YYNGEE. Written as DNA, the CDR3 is TGTGCCAGCAGCGTAGCAGCGACTAGCGGGGGGGCCGGTGAGCAGTTCTTC. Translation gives CASSVAATSGGAGEQFF.

CDR3 in amino acids: CASSLALTGMIRETQYF. The CDR3 region has the DNA TGTGCCAGCAGCTTAGCGTTGACAGGGATGATTCGAGAGACCCAGTACTTC. The V and J genes are TRBV11-1 and TRBJ2-5, with TRBD1 matching over 7 bases. The germline V gene encodes CDR1 SGHAT and CDR2 FQDESV (reference sequence). The CDR3 spans 17 residues. The junction had 11 bases not matched to a gene; V was cut back by 0 bases and J by 4 bases.

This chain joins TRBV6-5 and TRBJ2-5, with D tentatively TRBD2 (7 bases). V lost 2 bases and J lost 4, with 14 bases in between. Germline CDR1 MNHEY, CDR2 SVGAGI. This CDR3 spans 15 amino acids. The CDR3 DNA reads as TGTGCCAGCAGTTACACAAGGGGGGGCGGAGAGACCCAGTACTTC. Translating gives CASSYTRGGGETQYF.

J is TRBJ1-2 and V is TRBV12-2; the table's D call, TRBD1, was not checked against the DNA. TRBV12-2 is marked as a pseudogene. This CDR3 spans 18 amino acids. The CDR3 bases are TGTGCAAGTCGCCCGGCGCCCGGGGGGGGACAGGGGCCTTATGGCTACACCTTC. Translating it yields CASRPAPGGGQGPYGYTF.

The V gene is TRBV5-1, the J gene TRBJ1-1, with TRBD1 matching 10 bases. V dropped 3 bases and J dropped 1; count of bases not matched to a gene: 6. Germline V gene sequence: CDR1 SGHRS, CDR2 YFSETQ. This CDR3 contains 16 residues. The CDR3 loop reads CASSWGRDRGNTEAFF. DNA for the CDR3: TGCGCCAGCAGCTGGGGCCGGGACAGGGGGAACACTGAAGCTTTCTTT.

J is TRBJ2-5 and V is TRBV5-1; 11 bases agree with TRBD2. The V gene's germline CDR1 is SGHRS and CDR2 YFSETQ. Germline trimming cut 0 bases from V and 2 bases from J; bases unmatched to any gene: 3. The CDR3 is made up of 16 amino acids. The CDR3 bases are TGCGCCAGCAGCTTGGGACTAGCGGGGATGCAAGAGACCCAGTACTTC. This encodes CASSLGLAGMQETQYF.

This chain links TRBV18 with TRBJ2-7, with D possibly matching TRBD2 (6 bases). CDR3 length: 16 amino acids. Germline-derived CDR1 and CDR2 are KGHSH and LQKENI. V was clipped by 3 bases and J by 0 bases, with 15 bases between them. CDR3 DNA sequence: TGTGCCAGCTCACCCAACGCTGGAGGGGCCTCCTACGAGCAGTACTTC. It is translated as CASSPNAGGASYEQYF.

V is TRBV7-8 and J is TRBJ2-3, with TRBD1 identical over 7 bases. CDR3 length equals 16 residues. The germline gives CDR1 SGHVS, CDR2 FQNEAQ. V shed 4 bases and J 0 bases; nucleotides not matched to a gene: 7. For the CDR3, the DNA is TGTGCCAGCAGCTCACGACAGGGCTTGAGCACAGATACGCAGTATTTT. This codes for CASSSRQGLSTDTQYF.

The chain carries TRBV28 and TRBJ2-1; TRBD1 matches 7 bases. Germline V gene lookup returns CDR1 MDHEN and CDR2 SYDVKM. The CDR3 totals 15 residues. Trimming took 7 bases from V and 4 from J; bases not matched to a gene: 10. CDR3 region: CASTFGDRLYNEQFF. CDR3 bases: TGTGCCAGCACCTTCGGGGACAGACTTTACAATGAGCAGTTCTTC. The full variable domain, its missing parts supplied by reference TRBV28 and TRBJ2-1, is DVKVTQSSRYLVKRTGEKVFLECVQDMDHENMFWYRQDPGLGLRLIYFSYDVKMKEKGDIPEGYSVSREKKERFSLILESASTNQTSMYLCASTFGDRLYNEQFFGPGTRLTVL.

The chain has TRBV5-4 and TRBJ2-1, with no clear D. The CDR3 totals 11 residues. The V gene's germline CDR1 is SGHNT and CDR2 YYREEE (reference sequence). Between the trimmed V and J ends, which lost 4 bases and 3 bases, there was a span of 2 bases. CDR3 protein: CASSLYNEQFF. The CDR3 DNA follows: TGTGCCAGCAGCCTCTACAATGAGCAGTTCTTC.

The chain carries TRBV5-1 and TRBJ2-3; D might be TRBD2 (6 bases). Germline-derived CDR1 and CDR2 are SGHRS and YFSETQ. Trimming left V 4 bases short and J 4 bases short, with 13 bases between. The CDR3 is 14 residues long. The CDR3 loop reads CASSLGGVADTQYF. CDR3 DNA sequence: TGCGCCAGCAGCCTGGGGGGAGTGGCAGATACGCAGTATTTT.

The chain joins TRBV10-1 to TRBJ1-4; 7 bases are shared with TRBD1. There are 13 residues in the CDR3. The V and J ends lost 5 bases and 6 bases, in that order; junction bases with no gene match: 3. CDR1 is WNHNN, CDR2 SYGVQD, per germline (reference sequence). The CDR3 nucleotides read TGCGCCAGCAGTCCAACAGGGGATGAAAAACTGTTTTTT. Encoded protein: CASSPTGDEKLFF.

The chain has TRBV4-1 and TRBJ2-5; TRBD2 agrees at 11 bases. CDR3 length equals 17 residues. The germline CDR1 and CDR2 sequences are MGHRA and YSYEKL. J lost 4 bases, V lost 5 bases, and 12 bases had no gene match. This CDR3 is CASSSLGLAGGRETQYF. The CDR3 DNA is TGCGCCAGCAGCTCTCTGGGTCTAGCGGGGGGAAGAGAGACCCAGTACTTC.

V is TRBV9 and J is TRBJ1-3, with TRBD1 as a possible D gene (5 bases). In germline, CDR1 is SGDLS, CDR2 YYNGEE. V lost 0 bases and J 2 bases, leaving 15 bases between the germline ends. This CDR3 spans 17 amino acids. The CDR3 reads CASSVGFPGGAGNTIYF. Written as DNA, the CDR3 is TGTGCCAGCAGCGTAGGATTTCCGGGGGGGGCTGGAAACACCATATATTTT. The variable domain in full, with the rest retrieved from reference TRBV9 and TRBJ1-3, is DSGVTQTPKHLITATGQRVTLRCSPRSGDLSVYWYQQSLDQGLQFLIQYYNGEERAKGNILERFSAQQFPDLHSELNLSSLELGDSALYFCASSVGFPGGAGNTIYFGEGSWLTVV.

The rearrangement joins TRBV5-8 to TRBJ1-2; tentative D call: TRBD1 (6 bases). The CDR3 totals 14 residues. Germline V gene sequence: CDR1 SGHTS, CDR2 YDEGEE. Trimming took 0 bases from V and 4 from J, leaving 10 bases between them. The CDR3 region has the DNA TGTGCCAGCAGCTTGGATGACAGGAGCTATGGCTACACCTTC. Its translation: CASSLDDRSYGYTF.

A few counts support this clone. The CDR3 coding sequence is TGTGCCAGCTCACCACTGAGAAGCCCCGGGAACACAGATACGCAGTATTTT. This sequence encodes CASSPLRSPGNTDTQYF. The chain couples TRBV18 to TRBJ2-3, with a tentative D call TRBD2 (5 bases). This CDR3 has 17 residues. With 1 base removed from V and 2 bases from J, the gap between germline ends came to 16 bases. The V gene's germline CDR1 is KGHSH and CDR2 LQKENI.

The CDR3 DNA sequence: TGTGCCAGCAGTTCGGACAGATTGACAGATACGCAGTATTTT. Translation: CASSSDRLTDTQYF. The rearrangement uses TRBV6-2 or TRBV6-3 and TRBJ2-3, with D perhaps TRBD1 (6 bases). V was clipped by 4 bases and J by 3 bases, with 11 bases between them. The CDR3 covers 14 residues. The germline V gene encodes CDR1 MNHEY and CDR2 SVGEGT.

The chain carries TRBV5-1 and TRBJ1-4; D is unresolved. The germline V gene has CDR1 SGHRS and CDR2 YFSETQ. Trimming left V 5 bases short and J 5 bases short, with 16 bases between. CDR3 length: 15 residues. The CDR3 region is CASRRVPAINEKLFF. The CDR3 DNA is TGCGCCAGCAGGCGGGTTCCAGCAATCAATGAAAAACTGTTTTTT.

Written as DNA, the CDR3 is TGTGCCAGCAGCCCCCGGGAGGGGGGAGGTTATGGCTACACCTTC. This translates into CASSPREGGGYGYTF. The rearrangement links TRBV4-2 to TRBJ1-2, with D possibly TRBD1 on 6 matching bases. The V gene lost 4 bases and the J gene lost 5 bases, with 17 bases spanning the gap. The CDR3 contains 15 residues. Germline CDR1 LGHNA, CDR2 YNFKEQ.

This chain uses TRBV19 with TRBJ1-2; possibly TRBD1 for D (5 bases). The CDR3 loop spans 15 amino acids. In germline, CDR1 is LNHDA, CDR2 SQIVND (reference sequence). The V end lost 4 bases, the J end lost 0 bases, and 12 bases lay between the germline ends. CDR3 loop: CASSSPGKANYGYTF. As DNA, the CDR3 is TGTGCCAGTAGTAGCCCAGGGAAGGCTAACTATGGCTACACCTTC.

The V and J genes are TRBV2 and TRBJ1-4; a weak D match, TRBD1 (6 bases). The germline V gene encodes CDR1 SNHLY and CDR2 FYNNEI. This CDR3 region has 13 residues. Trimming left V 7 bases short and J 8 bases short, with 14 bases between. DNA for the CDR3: TGTGCCAGCAAACGGGGGGCGGACGAAAAACTGTTTTTT. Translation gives CASKRGADEKLFF.